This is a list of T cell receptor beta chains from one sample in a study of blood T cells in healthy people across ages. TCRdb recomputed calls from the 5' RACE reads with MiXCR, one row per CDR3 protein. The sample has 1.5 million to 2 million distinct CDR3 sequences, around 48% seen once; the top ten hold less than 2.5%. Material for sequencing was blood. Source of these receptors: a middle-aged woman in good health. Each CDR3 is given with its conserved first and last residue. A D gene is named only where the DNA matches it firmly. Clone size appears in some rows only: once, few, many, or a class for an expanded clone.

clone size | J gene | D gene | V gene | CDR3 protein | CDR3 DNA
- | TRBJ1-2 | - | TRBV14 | CASRPGPTYGYTF | TGTGCCAGCCGACCGGGACCGACCTATGGCTACACCTTC
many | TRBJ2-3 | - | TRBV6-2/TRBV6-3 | CASSTPPGGDTQYF | TGTGCCAGCAGTACCCCCCCTGGGGGAGATACGCAGTATTTT
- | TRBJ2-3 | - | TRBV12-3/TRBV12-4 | CASSLIGYRTDTQYF | TGTGCCAGCAGTTTAATCGGATACCGCACAGATACGCAGTATTTT
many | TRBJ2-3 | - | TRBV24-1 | CATSDWGTGGDTQYF | TGTGCCACCAGTGATTGGGGGACCGGCGGAGATACGCAGTATTTT
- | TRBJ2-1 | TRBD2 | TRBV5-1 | CVSSRLSSGGENEQFF | TGCGTCAGCAGCCGCCTTTCCTCGGGGGGGGAGAATGAGCAGTTCTTC
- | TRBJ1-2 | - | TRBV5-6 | CASSYGTRHPNYGYTF | TGTGCCAGCAGCTACGGGACGAGACACCCTAACTATGGCTACACCTTC
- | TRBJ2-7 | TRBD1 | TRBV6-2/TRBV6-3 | CASSYATTGGYEQYF | TGTGCCAGCAGTTACGCAACCACAGGGGGGTACGAGCAGTACTTC
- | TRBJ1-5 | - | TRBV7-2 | CAGSPGHVINQPQHF | TGTGCCGGCAGTCCGGGACATGTGATAAATCAGCCCCAGCATTTT
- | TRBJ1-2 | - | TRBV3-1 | CASSRQTYGYTF | TGTGCCAGCAGCCGACAGACCTATGGCTACACCTTC
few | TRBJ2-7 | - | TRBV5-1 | CASTKTAATYEQYF | TGCGCCAGCACTAAGACAGCGGCTACTTACGAGCAGTACTTC